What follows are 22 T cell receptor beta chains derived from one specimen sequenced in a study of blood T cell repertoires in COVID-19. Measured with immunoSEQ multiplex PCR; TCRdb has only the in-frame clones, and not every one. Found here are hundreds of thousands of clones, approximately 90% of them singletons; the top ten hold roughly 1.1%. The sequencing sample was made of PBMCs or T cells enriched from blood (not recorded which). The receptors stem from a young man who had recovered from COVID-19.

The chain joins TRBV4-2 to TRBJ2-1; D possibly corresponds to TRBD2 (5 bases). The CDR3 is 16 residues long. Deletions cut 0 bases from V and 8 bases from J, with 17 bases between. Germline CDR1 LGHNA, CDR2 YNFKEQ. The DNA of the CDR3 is TGTGCCAGCAGCCAAGACCCGGGGATAGGAAGGTATGAGCAGTTCTTC. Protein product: CASSQDPGIGRYEQFF.

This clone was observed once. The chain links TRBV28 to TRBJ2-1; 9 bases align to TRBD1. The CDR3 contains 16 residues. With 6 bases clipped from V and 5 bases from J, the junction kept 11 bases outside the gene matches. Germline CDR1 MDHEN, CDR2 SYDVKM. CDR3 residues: CASSGVGTGLNNEQFF. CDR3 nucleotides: TGTGCCAGCAGCGGAGTAGGGACAGGGCTTAACAATGAGCAGTTCTTC.

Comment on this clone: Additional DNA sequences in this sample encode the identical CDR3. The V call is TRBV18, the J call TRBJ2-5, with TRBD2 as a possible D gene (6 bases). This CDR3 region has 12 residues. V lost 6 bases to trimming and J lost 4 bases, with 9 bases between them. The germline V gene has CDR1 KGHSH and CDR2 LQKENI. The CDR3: CASSPGGETQYF. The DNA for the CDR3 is TGTGCCAGCTCCCCCGGGGGAGAGACCCAGTACTTC.

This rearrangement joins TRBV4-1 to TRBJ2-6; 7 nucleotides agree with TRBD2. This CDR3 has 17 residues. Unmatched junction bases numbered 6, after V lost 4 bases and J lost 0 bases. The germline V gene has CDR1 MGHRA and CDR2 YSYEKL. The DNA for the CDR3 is TGCGCCAGCAGCCGGGGGGGATTGGTCTCTGGGGCCAACGTCCTGACTTTC. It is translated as CASSRGGLVSGANVLTF.

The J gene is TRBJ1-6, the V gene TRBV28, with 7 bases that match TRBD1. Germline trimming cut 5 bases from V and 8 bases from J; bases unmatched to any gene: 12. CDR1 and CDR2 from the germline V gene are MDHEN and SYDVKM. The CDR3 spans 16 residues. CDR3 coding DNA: TGTGCCAGCAGTCCCTACAGGGGAGTGATGTATTCACCCCTCCACTTT. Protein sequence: CASSPYRGVMYSPLHF.

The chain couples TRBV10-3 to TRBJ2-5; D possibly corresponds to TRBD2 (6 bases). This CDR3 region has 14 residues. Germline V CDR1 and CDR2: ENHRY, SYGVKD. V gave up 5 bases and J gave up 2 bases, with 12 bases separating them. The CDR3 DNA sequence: TGTGCCATCAGTAGGAGCGGGCTGCAAGAGACCCAGTACTTC. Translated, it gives CAISRSGLQETQYF.

The CDR3 here is CASSPLPGQVNTEAFF. The CDR3 nucleotides read TGTGCCAGCAGCCCTCTGCCGGGACAAGTAAACACTGAAGCTTTCTTT. The rearrangement links TRBV7-9 to TRBJ1-1, with D possibly being TRBD1 (6 bases). The germline gives CDR1 SEHNR, CDR2 FQNEAQ (reference sequence). This CDR3 is 16 amino acids long. V shed 5 bases and J shed 2 bases, with 18 bases lying between them.

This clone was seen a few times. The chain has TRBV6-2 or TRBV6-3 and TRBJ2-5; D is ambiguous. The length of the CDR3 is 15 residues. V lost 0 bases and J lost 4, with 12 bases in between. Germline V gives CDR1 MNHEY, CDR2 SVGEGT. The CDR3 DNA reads TGTGCCAGCAGTTACTCGAGATCTAGACGAGAGACCCAGTACTTC. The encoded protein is CASSYSRSRRETQYF.

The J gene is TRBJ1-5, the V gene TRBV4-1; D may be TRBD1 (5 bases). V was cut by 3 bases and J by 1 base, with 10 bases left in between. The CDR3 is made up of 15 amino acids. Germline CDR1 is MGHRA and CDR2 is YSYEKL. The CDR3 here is CASSHRAESNQPQHF. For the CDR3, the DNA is TGCGCCAGCAGCCACAGGGCGGAAAGCAATCAGCCCCAGCATTTT.

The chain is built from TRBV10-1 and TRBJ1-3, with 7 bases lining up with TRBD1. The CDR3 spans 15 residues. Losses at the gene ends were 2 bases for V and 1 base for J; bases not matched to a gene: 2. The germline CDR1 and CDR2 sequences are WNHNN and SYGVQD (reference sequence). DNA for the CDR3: TGCGCCAGCAGTGAGGAGGGGGCATCTGGAAACACCATATATTTT. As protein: CASSEEGASGNTIYF.

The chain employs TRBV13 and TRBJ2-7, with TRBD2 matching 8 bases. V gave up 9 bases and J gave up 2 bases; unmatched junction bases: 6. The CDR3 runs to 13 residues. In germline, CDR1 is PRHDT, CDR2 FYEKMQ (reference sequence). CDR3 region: CASNGLAAYEQYF. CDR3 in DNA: TGTGCCAGTAACGGACTAGCCGCCTACGAGCAGTACTTC. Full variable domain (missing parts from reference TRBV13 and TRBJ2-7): AAGVIQSPRHLIKEKRETATLKCYPIPRHDTVYWYQQGPGQDPQFLISFYEKMQSDKGSIPDRFSAQQFSDYHSELNMSSLELGDSALYFCASNGLAAYEQYFGPGTRLTVT.

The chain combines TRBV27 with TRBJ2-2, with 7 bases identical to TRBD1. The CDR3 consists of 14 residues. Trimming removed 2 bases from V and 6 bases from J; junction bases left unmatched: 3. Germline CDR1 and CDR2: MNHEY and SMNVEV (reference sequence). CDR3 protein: CASSLDRASGELFF. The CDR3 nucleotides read TGTGCCAGCAGTTTAGACAGGGCTTCCGGGGAGCTGTTTTTT.

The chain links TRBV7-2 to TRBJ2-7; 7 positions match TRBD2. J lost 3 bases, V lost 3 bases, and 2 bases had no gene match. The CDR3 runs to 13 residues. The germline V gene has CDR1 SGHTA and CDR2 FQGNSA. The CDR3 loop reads CASSFGEGYEQYF. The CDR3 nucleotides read TGTGCCAGCAGCTTCGGGGAGGGCTACGAGCAGTACTTC.

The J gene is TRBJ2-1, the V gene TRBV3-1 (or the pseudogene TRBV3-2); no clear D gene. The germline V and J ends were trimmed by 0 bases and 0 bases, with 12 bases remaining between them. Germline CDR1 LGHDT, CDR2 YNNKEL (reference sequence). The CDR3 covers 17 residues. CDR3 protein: CASSQDLMKISYNEQFF. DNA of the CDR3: TGTGCCAGCAGCCAAGATCTAATGAAGATCTCCTACAATGAGCAGTTCTTC.

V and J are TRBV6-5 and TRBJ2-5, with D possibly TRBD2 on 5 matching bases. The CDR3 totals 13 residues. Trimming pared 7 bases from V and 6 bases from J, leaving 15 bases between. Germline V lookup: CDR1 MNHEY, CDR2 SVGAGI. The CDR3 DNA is TGTGCCAGCATGGTCGAGGGTTTTCAGACCCAGTACTTC. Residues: CASMVEGFQTQYF.

The CDR3 loop reads CATSRDRRELPYEQYF. CDR3 coding DNA: TGTGCCACCAGCAGAGATAGGCGGGAGCTCCCCTACGAGCAGTACTTC. The chain has TRBV15 and TRBJ2-7; TRBD2 agrees at 7 bases. This CDR3 has 16 residues. CDR1 is LNHNV and CDR2 is YYDKDF in the germline V gene (reference sequence). Trimming removed 0 bases from V and 2 bases from J; junction bases left unmatched: 7.

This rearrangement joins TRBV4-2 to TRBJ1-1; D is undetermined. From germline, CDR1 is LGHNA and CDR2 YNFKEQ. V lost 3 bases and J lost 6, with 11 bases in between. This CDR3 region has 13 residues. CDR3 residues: CASSQEGKAEAFF. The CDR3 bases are TGTGCCAGCAGCCAGGAGGGAAAAGCTGAAGCTTTCTTT.

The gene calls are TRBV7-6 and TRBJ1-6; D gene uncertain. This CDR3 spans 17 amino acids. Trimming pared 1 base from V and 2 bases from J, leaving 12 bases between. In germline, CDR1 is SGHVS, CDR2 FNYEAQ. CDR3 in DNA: TGTGCCAGCAGCTTAGATCCGGTGGGCACCTATAATTCACCCCTCCACTTT. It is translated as CASSLDPVGTYNSPLHF.

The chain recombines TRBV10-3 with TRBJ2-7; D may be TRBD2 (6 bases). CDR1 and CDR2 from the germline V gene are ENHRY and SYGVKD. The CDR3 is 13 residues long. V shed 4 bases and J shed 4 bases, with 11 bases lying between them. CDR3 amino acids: CAISVRERYEQYF. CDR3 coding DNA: TGTGCCATCAGTGTTCGGGAGCGGTACGAGCAGTACTTC.

Written as DNA, the CDR3 is TGCGCCAGCAGCCAAGTACTCCGGCGGGAGGGCTACACCTTC. The encoded protein is CASSQVLRREGYTF. The V gene is TRBV4-1, the J gene TRBJ1-2; D is uncertain. There are 14 residues in the CDR3. Germline CDR1 MGHRA, CDR2 YSYEKL. V dropped 1 base and J dropped 8 bases, with 14 bases sitting between them.

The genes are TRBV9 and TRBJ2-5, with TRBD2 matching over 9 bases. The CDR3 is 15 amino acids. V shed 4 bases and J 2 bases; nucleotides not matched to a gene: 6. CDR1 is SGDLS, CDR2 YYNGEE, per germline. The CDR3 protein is CASSPWGLAQETQYF. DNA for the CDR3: TGTGCCAGCAGCCCGTGGGGACTAGCTCAAGAGACCCAGTACTTC.

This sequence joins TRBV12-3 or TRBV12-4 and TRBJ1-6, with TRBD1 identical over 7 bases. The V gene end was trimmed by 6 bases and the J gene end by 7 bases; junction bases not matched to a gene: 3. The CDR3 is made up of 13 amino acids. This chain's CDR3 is CASSRTGNSPLHF. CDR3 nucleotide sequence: TGTGCCAGCAGCCGGACAGGCAATTCACCCCTCCACTTT.